These T cell receptor beta chains were read from a single sample in a study of T-cell reconstitution after alpha-beta-depleted transplantation in children. MiXCR was run by TCRdb on the PCR reads, yielding one entry per CDR3 protein. The sample has about 590,000 distinct CDR3 sequences, 10% to 15% seen once. The sequenced sample was PBMCs, mostly from graft donor cells, obtained 360 days after TCRalphabeta/CD19-depleted stem cell transplant. The receptors here all came from a male patient younger than 18 who had a stem cell transplant for acute myeloid leukemia, so the T cells may come from the graft donor. CDR3s include the opening cysteine and the closing phenylalanine or tryptophan. D genes are given only for firm matches. The size of a clone is reported for some rows only, either as once, few or many, or as a class for expanded clones.

j_call d_call v_call clone_size cdr3_aa cdr3_nt
TRBJ2-1 NA TRBV4-3 few CASSQGPGTRKFF TGCGCCAGCAGCCAGGGTCCAGGGACGAGAAAGTTCTTC
TRBJ2-7 TRBD2 TRBV6-2/TRBV6-3 few CASTTVSGGRYEQYF TGTGCCAGCACCACCGTCTCGGGGGGGCGCTACGAGCAGTACTTC
TRBJ1-1 NA TRBV19 once CASSIYVRDREAFF TGTGCCAGTAGTATATATGTACGCGACCGTGAAGCTTTCTTT
TRBJ2-5 NA TRBV15 NA CATSRVFRETQYF TGTGCCACCAGCAGAGTTTTCCGGGAGACCCAGTACTTC
TRBJ2-1 TRBD2 TRBV20-1 many CSAPLLGLAGDEQFF TGCAGTGCTCCCCTTTTAGGACTAGCGGGAGATGAGCAGTTCTTC
TRBJ2-3 TRBD2 TRBV6-5 many CASSPPPREGPDTQYF TGTGCCAGCAGCCCCCCTCCCCGGGAGGGCCCAGATACGCAGTATTTT
TRBJ2-7 TRBD2 TRBV10-2 NA CASSSSGSRGEQYF TGCGCCAGCAGTTCTAGCGGGAGTAGGGGCGAGCAGTACTTC
TRBJ2-7 TRBD2 TRBV29-1 many CSVVTGLAGGWYF TGCAGCGTTGTGACTGGACTAGCGGGAGGCTGGTACTTC
TRBJ2-3 NA TRBV6-2/TRBV6-3 few CASSYSRQERTDTQYF TGTGCCAGCAGTTACTCAAGACAGGAGAGAACAGATACGCAGTATTTT
TRBJ2-7 TRBD2 TRBV7-2 NA CASSSRDPSGSYEQYF TGTGCCAGCAGCTCGAGGGATCCTAGCGGGAGCTACGAGCAGTACTTC
TRBJ2-1 NA TRBV28 many CASSYEAYPSSSYNEQFF TGTGCCAGCAGTTACGAGGCCTATCCCTCGAGCTCCTACAATGAGCAGTTCTTC
TRBJ2-2 TRBD1 TRBV29-1 many CSGLRGRNTGELFF TGCAGCGGACTTAGGGGGCGCAACACCGGGGAGCTGTTTTTT
TRBJ2-2 NA TRBV15 many CATSGSQNTGELFF TGTGCCACCAGCGGTTCCCAGAACACCGGGGAGCTGTTTTTT
TRBJ1-2 NA TRBV3-1 many CASSQGQLSGYTF TGTGCCAGCAGCCAAGGGCAGTTAAGTGGCTACACCTTC
TRBJ1-5 TRBD1 TRBV28 many CASRFGDRGIQPQHF TGTGCCAGCAGGTTCGGGGACAGGGGTATTCAGCCCCAGCATTTT
TRBJ1-6 NA TRBV7-2 few CASSSSGTVNSPLHF TGTGCCAGCAGCTCCTCCGGGACGGTGAATTCACCCCTCCACTTT
TRBJ2-7 TRBD2 TRBV3-1 NA CASSQRLGLAGAYEQYF TGTGCCAGCAGCCAAAGGTTAGGTTTAGCGGGAGCCTACGAGCAGTACTTC
TRBJ2-7 NA TRBV21-1 NA CASAPDRYSYEQYF TGTGCCAGCGCACCGGACAGGTACTCCTACGAGCAGTACTTC
TRBJ2-2 TRBD2 TRBV4-3 NA CASSQGAAGGPIGELFF TGCGCCAGCAGCCAAGGGGCAGCGGGAGGGCCGATCGGGGAGCTGTTTTTT
TRBJ2-1 NA TRBV4-3 NA CASSQDSSGDEQFF TGCGCCAGCAGCCAAGATTCATCGGGGGATGAGCAGTTCTTC
TRBJ2-6 NA TRBV10-3 few CATQQDSGANVLTF TGTGCCACGCAACAGGACTCTGGGGCCAACGTCCTGACTTTC
TRBJ2-5 NA TRBV5-1 many CASSGPQETQYF TGCGCCAGCAGCGGTCCGCAAGAGACCCAGTACTTC
TRBJ2-5 TRBD2 TRBV20-1 NA CSAYELAEQETQYF TGCAGTGCCTATGAACTAGCGGAGCAAGAGACCCAGTACTTC
TRBJ2-2 NA TRBV25-1 few CASSEWGLDTGELFF TGTGCCAGCAGTGAATGGGGACTCGACACCGGGGAGCTGTTTTTT
TRBJ2-3 TRBD2 TRBV27 few CASSPGTTKYF TGTGCCAGCAGTCCGGGGACTACCAAGTATTTT
TRBJ2-5 NA TRBV21-1 many CASSKALGPGQGIETQYF TGTGCCAGCAGCAAAGCGCTAGGCCCGGGACAGGGAATAGAGACCCAGTACTTC
TRBJ2-3 NA TRBV4-2 few CASSQGMAADTQYF TGTGCCAGCAGCCAAGGGATGGCGGCAGATACGCAGTATTTT
TRBJ2-3 TRBD1 TRBV7-9 NA CASSPSTGKDTQYF TGTGCCAGCAGCCCCTCGACAGGGAAAGATACGCAGTATTTT
TRBJ2-1 TRBD2 TRBV4-2 few CASSQEATASGYNEQFF TGTGCCAGCAGCCAAGAGGCTACGGCTAGCGGATACAATGAGCAGTTCTTC
TRBJ2-2 NA TRBV10-3 NA CAVKAIGMNTGELFF TGTGCCGTCAAGGCTATCGGGATGAACACCGGGGAGCTGTTTTTT
TRBJ2-7 NA TRBV4-3 few CASSQDRALRVGEQYF TGCGCCAGCAGCCAAGATCGGGCGCTGCGCGTGGGCGAGCAGTACTTC
TRBJ2-7 TRBD2 TRBV6-2/TRBV6-3 many CAIRPGRIYEQYF TGTGCCATTCGTCCCGGGAGGATCTACGAGCAGTACTTC
TRBJ2-1 NA TRBV29-1 many CSANRIGNEQFF TGCAGCGCCAATCGAATAGGGAATGAGCAGTTCTTC
TRBJ2-7 TRBD2 TRBV20-1 few CSARPGLAGSYEQYF TGCAGTGCTAGGCCGGGACTAGCGGGCTCCTACGAGCAGTACTTC
TRBJ2-3 NA TRBV7-2 few CASSLGVGGRTDTQYF TGTGCCAGCAGCTTAGGGGTGGGAGGCCGCACAGATACGCAGTATTTT
TRBJ2-5 TRBD2 TRBV20-1 many CSAAPLTGGMETQYF TGCAGTGCCGCCCCCCTTACGGGAGGAATGGAGACCCAGTACTTC
TRBJ2-1 NA TRBV7-9 many CASSSDRNSYNEQFF TGTGCCAGCAGCTCCGACAGAAATTCCTACAATGAGCAGTTCTTC
TRBJ1-2 TRBD1 TRBV5-6 few CASSLFRTGDYGYTF TGTGCCAGCAGCTTGTTTCGGACAGGGGACTATGGCTACACCTTC
TRBJ2-7 TRBD1 TRBV7-9 few CASISGTGSGEQYF TGTGCCAGCATTTCTGGGACAGGGTCTGGCGAGCAGTACTTC
TRBJ1-6 TRBD1 TRBV12-3/TRBV12-4 few CAVRPAGGGSPLHF TGTGCCGTACGGCCCGCAGGGGGAGGGTCACCCCTCCACTTT
TRBJ1-2 NA TRBV24-1 NA CATAAQGGYTF TGTGCCACCGCCGCCCAGGGAGGCTACACCTTC
TRBJ2-1 TRBD2 TRBV12-3/TRBV12-4 many CASSLLAGVEQFF TGTGCCAGCAGTTTACTGGCGGGAGTAGAGCAGTTCTTC
TRBJ2-3 NA TRBV2 NA CASSEALRPADTQYF TGTGCCAGCAGTGAAGCGCTTCGGCCGGCTGATACGCAGTATTTT
TRBJ2-3 NA TRBV29-1 NA CSVVGGHDTDTQYF TGCAGCGTTGTAGGAGGGCATGACACAGATACGCAGTATTTT